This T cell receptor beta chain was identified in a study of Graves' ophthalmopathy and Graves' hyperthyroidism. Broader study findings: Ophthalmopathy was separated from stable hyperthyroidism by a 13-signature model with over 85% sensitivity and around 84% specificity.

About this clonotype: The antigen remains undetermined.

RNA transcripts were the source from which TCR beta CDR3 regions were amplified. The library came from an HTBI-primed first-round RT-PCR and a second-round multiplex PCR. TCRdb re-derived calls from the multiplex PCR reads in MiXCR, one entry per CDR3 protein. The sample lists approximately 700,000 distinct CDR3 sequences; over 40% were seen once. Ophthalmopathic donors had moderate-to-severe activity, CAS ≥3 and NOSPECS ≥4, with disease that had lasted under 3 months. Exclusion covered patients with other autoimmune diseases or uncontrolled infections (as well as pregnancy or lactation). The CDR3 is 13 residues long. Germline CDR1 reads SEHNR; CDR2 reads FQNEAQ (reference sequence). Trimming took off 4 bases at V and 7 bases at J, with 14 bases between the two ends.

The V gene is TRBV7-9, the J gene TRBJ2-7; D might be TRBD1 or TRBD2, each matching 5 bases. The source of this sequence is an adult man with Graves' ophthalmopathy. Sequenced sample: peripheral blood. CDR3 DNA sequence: TGTGCCAGCAGCTCCTATACGGGGCTAGAGCAGTACTTC. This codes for CASSSYTGLEQYF.